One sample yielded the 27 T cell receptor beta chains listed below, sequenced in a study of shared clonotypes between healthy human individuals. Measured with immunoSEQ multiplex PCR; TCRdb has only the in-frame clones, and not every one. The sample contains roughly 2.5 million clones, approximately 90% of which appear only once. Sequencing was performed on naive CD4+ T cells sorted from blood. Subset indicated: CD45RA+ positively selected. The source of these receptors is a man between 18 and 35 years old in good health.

The CDR3 reads CASSKGGAYEQYF. The CDR3, as DNA: TGTGCCAGCAGTAAAGGGGGGGCCTACGAGCAGTACTTC. V usage is TRBV2 and J usage is TRBJ2-7; D perhaps matches TRBD2 (7 bases). Trimming took off 5 bases at V and 2 bases at J, with 10 bases between the two ends. Germline V gene data show CDR1 as SNHLY and CDR2 as FYNNEI. The CDR3 sequence is 13 residues long.

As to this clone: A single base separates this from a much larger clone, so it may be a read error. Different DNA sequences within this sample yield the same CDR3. The CDR3 nucleotides are TGCGCCAGCAGCTTGTATAGCAATCAGCCCCAGCATTTT. Translating gives CASSLYSNQPQHF. The V call is TRBV5-1, the J call TRBJ1-5, with D hard to call. Trimming shortened V by 1 base and J by 0 bases, and 2 bases separated the two germline ends. The length of the CDR3 is 13 residues. Germline V gives CDR1 SGHRS, CDR2 YFSETQ.

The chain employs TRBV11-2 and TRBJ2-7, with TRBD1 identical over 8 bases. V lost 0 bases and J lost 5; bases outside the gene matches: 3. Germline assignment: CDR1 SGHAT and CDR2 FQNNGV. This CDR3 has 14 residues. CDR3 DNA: TGTGCCAGCAGCTTAGACAGGGGGCTCCACGAGCAGTACTTC. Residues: CASSLDRGLHEQYF. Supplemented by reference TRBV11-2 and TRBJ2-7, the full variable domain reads EAGVAQSPRYKIIEKRQSVAFWCNPISGHATLYWYQQILGQGPKLLIQFQNNGVVDDSQLPKDRFSAERLKGVDSTLKIQPAKLEDSAVYLCASSLDRGLHEQYFGPGTRLTVT.

DNA for the CDR3: TGTGCCAGCAGCTTAGGGGGCGGGAAGAGCTACGAGCAGTACTTC. Its translation is CASSLGGGKSYEQYF. The chain links TRBV7-2 to TRBJ2-7; the D gene is possibly TRBD2 (6 bases). CDR1 and CDR2 (germline): SGHTA, FQGNSA. The CDR3 spans 15 residues. V gave up 1 base and J gave up 3 bases, with 13 bases separating them.

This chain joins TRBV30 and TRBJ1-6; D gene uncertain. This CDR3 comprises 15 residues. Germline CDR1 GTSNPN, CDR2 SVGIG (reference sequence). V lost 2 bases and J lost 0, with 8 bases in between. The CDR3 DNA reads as TGTGCCTGGAGTTTGGTGAGCTCCTATAATTCACCCCTCCACTTT. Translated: CAWSLVSSYNSPLHF.

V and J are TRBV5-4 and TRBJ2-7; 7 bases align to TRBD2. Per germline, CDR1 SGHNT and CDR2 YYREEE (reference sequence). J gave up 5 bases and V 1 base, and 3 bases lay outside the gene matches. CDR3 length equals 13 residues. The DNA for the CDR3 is TGTGCCAGCAGCTTGCCCACTAGCGACGAGCAGTACTTC. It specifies CASSLPTSDEQYF.

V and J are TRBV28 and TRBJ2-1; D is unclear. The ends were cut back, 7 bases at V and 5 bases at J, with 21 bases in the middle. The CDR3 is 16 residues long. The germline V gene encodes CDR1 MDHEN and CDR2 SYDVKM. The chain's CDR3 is CASKNAGVGLDNEQFF. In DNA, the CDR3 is TGTGCCAGCAAGAACGCTGGGGTGGGTTTGGACAATGAGCAGTTCTTC.

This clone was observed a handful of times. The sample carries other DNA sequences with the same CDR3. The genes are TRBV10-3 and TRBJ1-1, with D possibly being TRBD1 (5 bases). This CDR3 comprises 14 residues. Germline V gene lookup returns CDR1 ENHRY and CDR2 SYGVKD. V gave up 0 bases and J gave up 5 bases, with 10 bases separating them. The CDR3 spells CAISESSGGTEAFF. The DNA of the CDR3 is TGTGCCATCAGTGAGTCGAGTGGGGGGACTGAAGCTTTCTTT.

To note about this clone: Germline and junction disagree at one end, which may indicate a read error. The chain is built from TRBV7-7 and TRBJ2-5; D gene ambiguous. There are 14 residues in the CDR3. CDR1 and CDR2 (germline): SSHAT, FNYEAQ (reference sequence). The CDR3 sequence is CASSLSSGEETQYF. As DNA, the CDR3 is TGTGCTAGCAGCTTAAGTTCGGGCGAGGAGACCCAGTACTTC. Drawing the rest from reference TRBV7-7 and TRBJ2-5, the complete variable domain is GAGVSQSPRYKVTKRGQDVTLRCDPISSHATLYWYQQALGQGPEFLTYFNYEAQPDKSGLPSDRFSAERPEGSISTLTIQRTEQRDSAMYRCASSLSSGEETQYFGPGTRLLVL.

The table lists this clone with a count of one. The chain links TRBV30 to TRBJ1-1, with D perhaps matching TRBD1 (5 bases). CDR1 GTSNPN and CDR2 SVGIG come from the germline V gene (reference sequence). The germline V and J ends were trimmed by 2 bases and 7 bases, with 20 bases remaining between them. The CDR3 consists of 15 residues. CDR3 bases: TGTGCCTGGAGTCGAGGCAGGGCGGCGAATAATGAAGCTTTCTTT. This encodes CAWSRGRAANNEAFF. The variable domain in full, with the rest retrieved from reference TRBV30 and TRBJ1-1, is SQTIHQWPATLVQPVGSPLSLECTVEGTSNPNLYWYRQAAGRGLQLLFYSVGIGQISSEVPQNLSASRPQDRQFILSSKKLLLSDSGFYLCAWSRGRAANNEAFFGQGTRLTVV.

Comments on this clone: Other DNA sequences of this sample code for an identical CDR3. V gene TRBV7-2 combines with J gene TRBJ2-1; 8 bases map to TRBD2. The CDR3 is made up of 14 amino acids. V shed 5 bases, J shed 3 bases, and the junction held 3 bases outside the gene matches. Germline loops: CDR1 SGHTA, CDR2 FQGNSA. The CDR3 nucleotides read TGTGCCAGCAGCCCTACTAGCGGCTACAATGAGCAGTTCTTC. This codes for CASSPTSGYNEQFF.

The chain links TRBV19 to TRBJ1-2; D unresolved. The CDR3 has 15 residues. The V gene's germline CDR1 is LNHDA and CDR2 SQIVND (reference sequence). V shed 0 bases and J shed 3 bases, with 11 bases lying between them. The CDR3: CASSIDFAWDYGYTF. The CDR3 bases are TGTGCCAGTAGTATAGATTTTGCCTGGGACTATGGCTACACCTTC.

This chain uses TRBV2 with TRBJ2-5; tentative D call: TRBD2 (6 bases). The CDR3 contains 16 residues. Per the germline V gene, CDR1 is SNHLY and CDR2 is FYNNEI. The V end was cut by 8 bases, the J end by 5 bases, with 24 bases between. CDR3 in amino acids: CASGLPGTPTRETQYF. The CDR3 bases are TGTGCCAGCGGACTACCCGGGACTCCAACACGGGAGACCCAGTACTTC.

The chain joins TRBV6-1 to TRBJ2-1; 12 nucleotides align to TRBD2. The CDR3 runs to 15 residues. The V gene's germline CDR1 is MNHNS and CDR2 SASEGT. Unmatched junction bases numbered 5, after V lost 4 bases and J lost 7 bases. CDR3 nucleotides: TGTGCCAGCAGTGGGACTAGCGGGGCCTGGAATGAGCAGTTCTTC. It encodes CASSGTSGAWNEQFF.

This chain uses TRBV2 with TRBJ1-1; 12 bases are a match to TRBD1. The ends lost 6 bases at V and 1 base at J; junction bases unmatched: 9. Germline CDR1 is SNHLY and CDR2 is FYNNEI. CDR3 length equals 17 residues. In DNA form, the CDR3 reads TGTGCCAGCAGGGGGGGACAGGGGGCTAGAAGGAACACTGAAGCTTTCTTT. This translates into CASRGGQGARRNTEAFF.

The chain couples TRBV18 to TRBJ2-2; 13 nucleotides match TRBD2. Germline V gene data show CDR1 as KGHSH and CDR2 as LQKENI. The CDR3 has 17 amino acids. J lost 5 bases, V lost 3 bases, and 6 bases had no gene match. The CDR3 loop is CASSPIGTSGATGELFF. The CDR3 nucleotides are TGTGCCAGCTCACCTATTGGGACTAGCGGGGCAACCGGGGAGCTGTTTTTT.

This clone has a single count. This chain's CDR3 is CTSSLLVTRISGNTIYF. The DNA for the CDR3 is TGCACCAGCAGCCTTCTCGTGACACGGATCTCTGGAAACACCATATATTTT. The V gene is TRBV1, the J gene TRBJ1-3; the tabulated D call, TRBD1, remains unverified against the DNA. TRBV1 is a pseudogene locus. This CDR3 contains 17 residues.

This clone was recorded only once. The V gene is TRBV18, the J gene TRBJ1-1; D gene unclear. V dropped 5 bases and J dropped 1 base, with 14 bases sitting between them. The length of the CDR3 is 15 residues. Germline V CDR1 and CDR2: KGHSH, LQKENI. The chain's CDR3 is CASSLDGGPNTEAFF. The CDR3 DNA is TGTGCCAGCTCATTGGACGGCGGCCCGAACACTGAAGCTTTCTTT.

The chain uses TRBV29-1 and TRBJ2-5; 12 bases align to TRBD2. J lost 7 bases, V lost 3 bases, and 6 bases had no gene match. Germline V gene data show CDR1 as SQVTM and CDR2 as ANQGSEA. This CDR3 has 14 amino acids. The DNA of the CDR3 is TGCAGCGTTGATGGGCTAGCGGGAGGGGTGACCCAGTACTTC. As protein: CSVDGLAGGVTQYF.

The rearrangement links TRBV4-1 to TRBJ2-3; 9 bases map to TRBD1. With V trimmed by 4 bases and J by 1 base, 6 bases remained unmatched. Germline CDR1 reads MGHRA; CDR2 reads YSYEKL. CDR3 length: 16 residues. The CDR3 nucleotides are TGCGCCAGCAGCCCCCGAGACAGGGGGGGCACAGATACGCAGTATTTT. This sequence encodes CASSPRDRGGTDTQYF.

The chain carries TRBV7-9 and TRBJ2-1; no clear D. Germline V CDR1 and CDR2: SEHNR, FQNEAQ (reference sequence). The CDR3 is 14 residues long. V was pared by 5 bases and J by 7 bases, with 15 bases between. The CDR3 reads CASSHSNLWNEQFF. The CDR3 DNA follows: TGTGCCAGCAGCCACAGCAATTTATGGAATGAGCAGTTCTTC.

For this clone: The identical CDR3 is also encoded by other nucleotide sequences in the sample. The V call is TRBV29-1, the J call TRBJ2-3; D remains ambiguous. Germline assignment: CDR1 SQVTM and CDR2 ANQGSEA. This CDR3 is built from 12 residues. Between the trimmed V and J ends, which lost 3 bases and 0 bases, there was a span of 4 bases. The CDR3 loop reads CSVDVSTDTQYF. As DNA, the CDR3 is TGCAGCGTTGACGTTAGCACAGATACGCAGTATTTT.

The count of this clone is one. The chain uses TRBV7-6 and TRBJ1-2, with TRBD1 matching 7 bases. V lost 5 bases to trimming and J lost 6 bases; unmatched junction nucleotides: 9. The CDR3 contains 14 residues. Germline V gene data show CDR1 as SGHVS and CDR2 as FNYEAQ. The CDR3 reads CASSAASTGNGYTF. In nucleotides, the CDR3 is TGTGCCAGCAGCGCGGCTTCGACAGGGAATGGCTACACCTTC. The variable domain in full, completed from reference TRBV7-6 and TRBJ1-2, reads GAGVSQSPRYKVTKRGQDVALRCDPISGHVSLYWYRQALGQGPEFLTYFNYEAQQDKSGLPNDRFSAERPEGSISTLTIQRTEQRDSAMYRCASSAASTGNGYTFGSGTRLTVV.

Written as DNA, the CDR3 is TGTGCCAGCAGGGCGGGAGCCTACGAGCAGTACTTC. Protein: CASRAGAYEQYF. The rearrangement uses TRBV6-1 and TRBJ2-7; 7 nucleotides align to TRBD2. Trimming took 6 bases from V and 2 from J; bases not matched to a gene: 1. In germline, CDR1 is MNHNS, CDR2 SASEGT. CDR3 length: 12 residues.

This chain's CDR3 is CASSTGTSGATYNEQFF. The DNA of the CDR3 is TGCGCCAGCAGCACGGGGACTAGCGGGGCGACCTACAATGAGCAGTTCTTC. The chain uses TRBV5-1 and TRBJ2-1; TRBD2 agrees at 13 bases. Germline V gene data show CDR1 as SGHRS and CDR2 as YFSETQ. The CDR3 is made up of 17 amino acids. Trimming removed 4 bases from V and 2 bases from J; junction bases left unmatched: 6.

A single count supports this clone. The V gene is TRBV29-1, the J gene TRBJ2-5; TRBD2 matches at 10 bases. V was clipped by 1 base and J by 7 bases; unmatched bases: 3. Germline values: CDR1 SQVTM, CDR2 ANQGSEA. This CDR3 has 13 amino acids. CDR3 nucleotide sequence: TGCAGCGTTGAAGTAGCGGGAGGCGCGACCCAGTACTTC. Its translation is CSVEVAGGATQYF. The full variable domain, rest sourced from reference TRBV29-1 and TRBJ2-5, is SAVISQKPSRDICQRGTSLTIQCQVDSQVTMMFWYRQQPGQSLTLIATANQGSEATYESGFVIDKFPISRPNLTFSTLTVSNMSPEDSSIYLCSVEVAGGATQYFGPGTRLLVL.

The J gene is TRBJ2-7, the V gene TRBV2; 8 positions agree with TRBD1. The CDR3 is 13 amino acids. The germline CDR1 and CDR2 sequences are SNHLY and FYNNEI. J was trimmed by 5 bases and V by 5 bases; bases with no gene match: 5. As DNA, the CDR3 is TGTGCCAGCAGTTGGACAGGGTACCACGAGCAGTACTTC. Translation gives CASSWTGYHEQYF.